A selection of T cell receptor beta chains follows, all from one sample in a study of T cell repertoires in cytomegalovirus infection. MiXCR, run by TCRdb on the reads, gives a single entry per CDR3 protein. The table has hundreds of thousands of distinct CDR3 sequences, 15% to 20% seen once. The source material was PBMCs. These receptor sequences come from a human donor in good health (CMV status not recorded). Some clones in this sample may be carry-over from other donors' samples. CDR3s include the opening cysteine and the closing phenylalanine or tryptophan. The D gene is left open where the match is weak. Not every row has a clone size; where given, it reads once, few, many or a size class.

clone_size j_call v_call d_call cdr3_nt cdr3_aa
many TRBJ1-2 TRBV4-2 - TGTGCCAGCAGCCAAGAGGTCGGTGCGGGATTGGACTATGGCTACACCTTC CASSQEVGAGLDYGYTF
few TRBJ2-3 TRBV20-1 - TGCAGGGCGGGGGCCTCAGGCACAGATACGCAGTATTTT CRAGASGTDTQYF
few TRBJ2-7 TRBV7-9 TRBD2 TGTGCCAGCAGTCCTAACTTCGGGACTAGCGGGGACGAGCAGTACTTC CASSPNFGTSGDEQYF
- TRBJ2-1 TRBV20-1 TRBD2 TGCAGTGCTCTTAAGGGGGGTCGACTAGCGGGGGACCTCTACAATGAGCAGTTCTTC CSALKGGRLAGDLYNEQFF
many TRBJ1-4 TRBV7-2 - TGTGCCAGCAGCTTATGGCAGGGGAATGAAAAACTGTTTTTT CASSLWQGNEKLFF
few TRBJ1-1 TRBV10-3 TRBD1 TGTGCCATCAGGGGGACAGGGATGAACACTGAAGCTTTCTTT CAIRGTGMNTEAFF
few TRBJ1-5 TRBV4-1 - TGCGCCAGCAGCCAAGGAGCAGTCAGCAGCAATCAGCCCCAGCATTTT CASSQGAVSSNQPQHF
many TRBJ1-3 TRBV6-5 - TGTGCCAGCAGTTACTCGTCGATCCGAGGGGTATTGGGAAACACCATATATTTT CASSYSSIRGVLGNTIYF
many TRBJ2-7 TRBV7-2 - TGTGCCAGCAGCCCTGGAATGACGGGATCCGAGCAGTACTTC CASSPGMTGSEQYF
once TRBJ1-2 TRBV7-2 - TGTGCCAGCAGCTTAGGGTCCGCGATTCAGGGAGGCTACACCTTC CASSLGSAIQGGYTF
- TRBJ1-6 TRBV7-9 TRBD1 TGTGCCAGCAGCTTACTCGGGACAGGGCCTTCACCCCTCCACTTT CASSLLGTGPSPLHF
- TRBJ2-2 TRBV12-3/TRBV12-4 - TGTGCCGCCCGGGCTTGGAACACCGGGGAGCTGTTTTTT CAARAWNTGELFF
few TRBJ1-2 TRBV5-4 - TGTGCCAGCAGACCCCTCATGGGTCAGACTAACTATGGCTACACCTTC CASRPLMGQTNYGYTF
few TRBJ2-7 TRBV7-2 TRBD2 TGTGCCAGCAGCTTAGTTCGGGCGGGGGGGAGCGAGCAGTACTTC CASSLVRAGGSEQYF
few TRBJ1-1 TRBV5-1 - TGCGCCAGCAGTTCTACCGGGACCACTGAAGCTTTCTTT CASSSTGTTEAFF
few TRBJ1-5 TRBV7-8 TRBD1 TGTGCCAGCAGCTTAGGACAGGGTGGCTTAGGGCCCCAGCATTTT CASSLGQGGLGPQHF
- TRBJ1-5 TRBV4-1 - TGCGCCAGCAGCCAAGTTTATAGTGGTCGACAAACAATTGGCAATCAGCCCCAGCATTTT CASSQVYSGRQTIGNQPQHF
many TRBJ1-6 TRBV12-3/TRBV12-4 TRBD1 TGTGCCAGCAGCCCCGGGGACAGGAGAAAGGATAATTCACCCCTCCACTTT CASSPGDRRKDNSPLHF
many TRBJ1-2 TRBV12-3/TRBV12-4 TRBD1 TGTGCCAGCAGCAAGGGACAGAACTATGGCTACACCTTC CASSKGQNYGYTF
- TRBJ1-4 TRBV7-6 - TGTGCCAGCAGCTCCACCGGGGCGGGGGCGAATGAAAAACTGTTTTTT CASSSTGAGANEKLFF